Each of the 10 T cell receptor beta chains below was sequenced from the same sample in a study of shared clonotypes between healthy human individuals. Naive CD8 cells, CD45RO-negative and positively selected for CCR7, excluded terminally differentiated effector memory CD45RA+ cells. TCRdb's table, derived via immunoSEQ multiplex PCR, lists solely in-frame clones and lacks some. The repertoire consists of around 2,000,000 clones, with around 96% occurring once and the leading ten covering more than 0.95%. Sequencing input: naive CD8+ T cells sorted from blood. The source is a young man in good health.

The gene calls are TRBV7-2 and TRBJ2-7, with a tentative D call TRBD1 (5 bases). Germline V gene data show CDR1 as SGHTA and CDR2 as FQGNSA. The CDR3 consists of 15 residues. V lost 1 base and J lost 0, with 10 bases in between. The CDR3 region is CASSLDQGSSYEQYF. CDR3 nucleotides: TGTGCCAGCAGCTTAGATCAGGGAAGCTCCTACGAGCAGTACTTC.

This chain uses TRBV13 with TRBJ1-2, with 8 bases fitting TRBD1. This CDR3 is built from 14 residues. Germline assignment: CDR1 PRHDT and CDR2 FYEKMQ (reference sequence). V shed 4 bases, J shed 0 bases, and the junction held 1 base outside the gene matches. The CDR3 DNA sequence: TGTGCCAGCAGCTGGGACAGGTCTAACTATGGCTACACCTTC. The encoded protein is CASSWDRSNYGYTF.

Worth noting for this clone: Other DNA sequences within the sample encode an identical CDR3. J is TRBJ2-7 and V is TRBV11-2, with D possibly being TRBD1 (5 bases). The germline V and J ends were trimmed by 2 bases and 3 bases, with 8 bases remaining between them. The CDR3 length is 13 residues. CDR1 is SGHAT and CDR2 is FQNNGV in the germline V gene. The CDR3 coding sequence is TGTGCCAGCAGCTTAACGCAGGGCTACGAGCAGTACTTC. Translating it yields CASSLTQGYEQYF.

V and J are TRBV19 and TRBJ2-5; 8 nucleotides line up with TRBD1. The germline CDR1 and CDR2 sequences are LNHDA and SQIVND (reference sequence). The CDR3 has 14 residues. The junction had 7 bases not matched to a gene; V was cut back by 5 bases and J by 5 bases. As DNA, the CDR3 is TGTGCCAGTAGTTTGGACAGGGTGGTCGAGACCCAGTACTTC. Translating it yields CASSLDRVVETQYF.

The CDR3 DNA reads as TGTGCCAGCAGCCTCCACACTAGCGGGAGGGCCTACGAGCAGTACTTC. Protein sequence: CASSLHTSGRAYEQYF. The J gene is TRBJ2-7, the V gene TRBV5-6; TRBD2 aligns across 13 bases. The V segment lost 4 bases and the J segment 2 bases; nucleotides outside the gene matches: 6. Germline CDR1 SGHDT, CDR2 YYEEEE. The CDR3 contains 16 residues. Drawing the rest from reference TRBV5-6 and TRBJ2-7, the complete variable domain is DAGVTQSPTHLIKTRGQQVTLRCSPKSGHDTVSWYQQALGQGPQFIFQYYEEEERQRGNFPDRFSGHQFPNYSSELNVNALLLGDSALYLCASSLHTSGRAYEQYFGPGTRLTVT.

This rearrangement joins TRBV7-2 to TRBJ2-7, with TRBD1 matching 9 bases. This CDR3 spans 14 amino acids. Germline V lookup: CDR1 SGHTA, CDR2 FQGNSA. With 0 bases clipped from V and 4 bases from J, the junction kept 1 base outside the gene matches. The CDR3 sequence is CASSLAGQGYEQYF. Here the CDR3 DNA reads TGTGCCAGCAGCTTAGCAGGACAGGGGTACGAGCAGTACTTC. Full variable domain (remainder filled in from reference TRBV7-2 and TRBJ2-7): GAGVSQSPSNKVTEKGKDVELRCDPISGHTALYWYRQSLGQGLEFLIYFQGNSAPDKSGLPSDRFSAERTGGSVSTLTIQRTQQEDSAVYLCASSLAGQGYEQYFGPGTRLTVT.

The chain uses TRBV9 and TRBJ1-3; D gene unclear. V was cut by 4 bases and J by 8 bases, with 10 bases left in between. This CDR3 has 12 amino acids. CDR1 and CDR2 from the germline V gene are SGDLS and YYNGEE. The CDR3 reads CASSQDGDTIYF. DNA of the CDR3: TGTGCCAGCAGCCAGGACGGGGACACCATATATTTT.

Turning to this clone: Other DNA sequences of this sample code for an identical CDR3. The chain carries TRBV25-1 and TRBJ1-2; no reliable D call. V was clipped by 3 bases and J by 4 bases, with 6 bases between them. The CDR3 is 12 amino acids. In germline, CDR1 is MGHDK, CDR2 SYGVNS. The CDR3 nucleotides are TGTGCCAGCAGTGAGGGCAGCTATGGCTACACCTTC. Its protein is CASSEGSYGYTF.

J is TRBJ2-7 and V is TRBV10-3; the D is unclear. The V end was cut by 4 bases, the J end by 3 bases, with 7 bases between. In germline, CDR1 is ENHRY, CDR2 SYGVKD. CDR3 size: 12 residues. CDR3 nucleotides: TGTGCCATCAGTGCCCCGGGCTACGAGCAGTACTTC. Translating gives CAISAPGYEQYF.

Details on this clone: The same CDR3 can be traced to other DNA sequences in this sample. This chain connects TRBV5-4 to TRBJ2-7, with unresolved D. V was clipped by 5 bases and J by 1 base, with 10 bases between them. Germline CDR1 is SGHNT and CDR2 is YYREEE (reference sequence). The CDR3 contains 13 residues. CDR3 in DNA: TGTGCCAGCAGTCGAACTGAATCCTACGAGCAGTACTTC. It specifies CASSRTESYEQYF.